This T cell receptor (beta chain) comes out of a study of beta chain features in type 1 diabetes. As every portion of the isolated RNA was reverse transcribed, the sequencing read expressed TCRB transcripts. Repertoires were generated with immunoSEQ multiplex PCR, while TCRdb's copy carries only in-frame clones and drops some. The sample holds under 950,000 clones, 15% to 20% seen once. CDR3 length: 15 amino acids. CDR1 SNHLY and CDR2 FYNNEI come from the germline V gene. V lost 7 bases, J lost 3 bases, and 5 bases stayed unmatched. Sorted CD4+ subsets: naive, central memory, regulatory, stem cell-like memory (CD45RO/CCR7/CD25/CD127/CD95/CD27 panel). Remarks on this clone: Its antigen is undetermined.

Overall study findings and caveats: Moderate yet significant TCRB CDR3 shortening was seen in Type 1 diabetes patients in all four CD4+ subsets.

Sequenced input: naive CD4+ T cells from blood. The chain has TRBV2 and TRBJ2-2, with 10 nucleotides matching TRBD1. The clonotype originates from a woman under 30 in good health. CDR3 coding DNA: TGTGCCAGCACCCGGGACAGGGGTTACACCGGGGAGCTGTTTTTT. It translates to CASTRDRGYTGELFF.